Included here is one T cell receptor beta chain sequence, with context. At one end the junction does not follow the germline gene, possibly because of a read error. The data originate from a study of molecular identifiers for immune sequencing clone quantification. The CDR3 loop spans 17 amino acids. Germline V gene sequence: CDR1 PRHDT, CDR2 FYEKMQ (reference sequence). Previously described methods and listed TCR primers were employed for the bulk TCR libraries. TCRdb called the PCR reads again in MiXCR, with one record for every CDR3 protein. This sample has about 320,000 distinct CDR3 sequences, with roughly 24% found just once.

V usage is TRBV13 and J usage is TRBJ1-2, with D possibly being TRBD1 (5 bases). Sequencing input: naive CD8+ T cells from blood, with Jurkat cell RNA spiked in. As for subset: FACS-sorted CD8+CD4-CCR7+CD45RA+ naive T cells. The sequence came from a human donor in good health. Some libraries in this study had Jurkat cell RNA spiked in. CDR3 residues: CASITLGERQTNCGYTF. For the CDR3, the DNA is TGTGCCAGCATAACTTTGGGTGAGAGACAGACTAACTGTGGCTACACCTTC.